The clone carrying this TCR beta chain was observed once. Its antigen is not identified. These data come from a study of vaccination effects on CD4 cells after COVID-19. Measured with immunoSEQ multiplex PCR; TCRdb has only the in-frame clones, and not every one. The data contain approximately 20,000 clones, over 60% of them seen just once; the ten biggest clones take up approximately 25%. The CDR3 sequence is 16 residues long. V lost 0 bases to trimming and J lost 0 bases, with 10 bases between them. Germline assignment: CDR1 SGHDT and CDR2 YYEEEE. Study-wide findings and caveats: After vaccination, at late timepoints, clones induced by infection and by vaccine contracted markedly.

Peptide-pool stimulation followed by sequencing identified expanded antigen-specific CD4+ clonotypes in the ViraFEST assay. Isolation of CD4+ T cells took place after about nine days of culture. Nucleocapsid antibodies were negative in the vaccine recipients, who had never had SARS-CoV-2 infection. The sample was CD4+ T cells from PBMCs cultured with HCoV-NL63 spike peptides, taken before COVID-19 vaccination. The clonotype was recovered from a human donor who received a COVID-19 vaccine. The rearrangement joins TRBV5-6 to TRBJ1-3; D not resolved. CDR3 sequence (DNA): TGTGCCAGCAGCTTGGGCCCCAGGTCCTCTGGAAACACCATATATTTT. As protein: CASSLGPRSSGNTIYF. Full variable domain (rest looked up from reference TRBV5-6 and TRBJ1-3): DAGVTQSPTHLIKTRGQQVTLRCSPKSGHDTVSWYQQALGQGPQFIFQYYEEEERQRGNFPDRFSGHQFPNYSSELNVNALLLGDSALYLCASSLGPRSSGNTIYFGEGSWLTVV.